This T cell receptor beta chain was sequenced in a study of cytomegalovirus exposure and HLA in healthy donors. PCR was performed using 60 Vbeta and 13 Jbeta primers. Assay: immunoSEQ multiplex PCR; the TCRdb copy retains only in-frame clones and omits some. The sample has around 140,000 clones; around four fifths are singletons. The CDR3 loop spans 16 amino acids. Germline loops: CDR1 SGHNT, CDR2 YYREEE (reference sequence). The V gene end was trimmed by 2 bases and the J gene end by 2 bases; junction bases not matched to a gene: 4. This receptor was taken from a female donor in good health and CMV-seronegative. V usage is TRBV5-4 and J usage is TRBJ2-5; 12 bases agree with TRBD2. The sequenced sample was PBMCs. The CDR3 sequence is CASSFGLAGTQETQYF. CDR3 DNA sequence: TGTGCCAGCAGCTTTGGACTAGCGGGGACTCAAGAGACCCAGTACTTC.